This TCR beta chain was observed in a study of T cells in Graves' hyperthyroidism and ophthalmopathy. Study results and limitations: Most thyroid clonotypes that were expanded above 0.001 also turned up in blood. In the analysis, a 13 V-J model separated ophthalmopathy from stable hyperthyroidism. Before onset, ophthalmopathy was predicted by the model a median roughly 6.8 months earlier.

The CDR3 is 12 residues long. The V gene lost 4 bases and the J gene lost 8 bases, with 11 bases spanning the gap. The germline V gene encodes CDR1 MNHNS and CDR2 SASEGT. Extraction of PBMCs used roughly 9.3 ml of fresh peripheral blood. In regard to this clonotype: What it binds is unknown.

RNA transcripts provided the source from which TCR beta CDR3 regions were amplified. When the TCR CDR3 underwent first-round RT-PCR, the HTBI primer set was used. TCRdb analysed the multiplex PCR reads with MiXCR anew, one entry per CDR3 protein. This sample has 330,000 or so distinct CDR3 sequences, with over 15% found just once. The TCR comes from a woman in her thirties or forties with Graves' ophthalmopathy. Sequencing was performed on blood. The chain carries TRBV6-1 and TRBJ1-2; D possibly corresponds to TRBD1 (6 bases). The CDR3 sequence is CASSAVGAGYTF. In DNA, the CDR3 is TGTGCCAGCAGTGCAGTGGGGGCCGGCTACACCTTC.